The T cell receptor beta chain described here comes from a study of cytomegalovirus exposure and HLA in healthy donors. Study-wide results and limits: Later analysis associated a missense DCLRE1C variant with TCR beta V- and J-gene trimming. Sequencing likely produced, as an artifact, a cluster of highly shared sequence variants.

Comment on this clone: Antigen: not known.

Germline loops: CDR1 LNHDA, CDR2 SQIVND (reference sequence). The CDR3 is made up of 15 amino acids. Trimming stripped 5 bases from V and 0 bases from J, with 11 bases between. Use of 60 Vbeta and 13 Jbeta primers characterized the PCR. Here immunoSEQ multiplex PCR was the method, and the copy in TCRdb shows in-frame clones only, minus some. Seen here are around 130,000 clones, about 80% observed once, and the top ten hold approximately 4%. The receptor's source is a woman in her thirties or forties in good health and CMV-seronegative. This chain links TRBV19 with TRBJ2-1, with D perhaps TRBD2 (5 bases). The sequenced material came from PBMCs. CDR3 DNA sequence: TGTGCCAGTAGTGGAGGCGTAAGCTCCTACAATGAGCAGTTCTTC. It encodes CASSGGVSSYNEQFF.